The present T cell receptor beta chain was sequenced within a study of blood T cell repertoires in COVID-19. Assay used: immunoSEQ multiplex PCR; TCRdb lists only in-frame clones, some missing. Altogether roughly 200,000 clones are present, 70% to 90% being singletons, with the ten largest covering roughly 11%. V lost 0 bases and J lost 6, with 10 bases in between. The CDR3 extends over 13 amino acids. Germline lookup yields CDR1 SGHKS and CDR2 YYEKEE (reference sequence). The chain joins TRBV5-5 to TRBJ2-7; the D is unclear. This TCR was sampled from a human donor with active or convalescent COVID-19. The donor label of this sample is uncertain. The specimen was peripheral blood. This chain's CDR3 is CASSLVGPLEQYF. CDR3 sequence (DNA): TGTGCCAGCAGCTTGGTTGGCCCTCTCGAGCAGTACTTC.